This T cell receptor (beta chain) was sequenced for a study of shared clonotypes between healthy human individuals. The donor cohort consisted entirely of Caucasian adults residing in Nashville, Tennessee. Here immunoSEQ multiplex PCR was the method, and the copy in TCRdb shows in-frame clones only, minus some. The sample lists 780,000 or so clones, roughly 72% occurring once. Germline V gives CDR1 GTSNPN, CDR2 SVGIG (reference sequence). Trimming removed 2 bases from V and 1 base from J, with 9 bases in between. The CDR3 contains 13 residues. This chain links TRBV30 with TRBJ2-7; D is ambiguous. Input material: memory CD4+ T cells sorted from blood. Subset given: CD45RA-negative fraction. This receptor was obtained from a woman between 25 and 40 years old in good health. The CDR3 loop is CAWSTTTSYEQYF. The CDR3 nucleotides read TGTGCCTGGAGTACAACTACATCCTACGAGCAGTACTTC.